This T cell receptor (beta chain) was retrieved from a study of blood T cell repertoires in COVID-19. The ends were cut back, 3 bases at V and 4 bases at J, with 15 bases in the middle. Germline V gene data show CDR1 as LNHNV and CDR2 as YYDKDF (reference sequence). The CDR3 length is 15 residues. Authors' data handling: The authors estimated nucleated cell counts from reference gene primer amplification. TCRdb keeps only in-frame clones here, not all; method: immunoSEQ multiplex PCR. The V and J calls and clone size come from that table; D and trimming were worked out from the DNA. The table lists 300,000 to 450,000 clones, more than 85% of them singletons. This clone was picked up a small number of times.

Sequenced input: PBMCs or T cells enriched from blood (not recorded which). The rearrangement joins TRBV15 to TRBJ2-5, with a tentative D call TRBD2 (7 bases). The TCR was taken from a woman under 40 who had recovered from COVID-19. This CDR3 is CATSSGGLPPETQYF. CDR3 coding DNA: TGTGCCACCAGCAGCGGGGGGCTACCCCCAGAGACCCAGTACTTC.